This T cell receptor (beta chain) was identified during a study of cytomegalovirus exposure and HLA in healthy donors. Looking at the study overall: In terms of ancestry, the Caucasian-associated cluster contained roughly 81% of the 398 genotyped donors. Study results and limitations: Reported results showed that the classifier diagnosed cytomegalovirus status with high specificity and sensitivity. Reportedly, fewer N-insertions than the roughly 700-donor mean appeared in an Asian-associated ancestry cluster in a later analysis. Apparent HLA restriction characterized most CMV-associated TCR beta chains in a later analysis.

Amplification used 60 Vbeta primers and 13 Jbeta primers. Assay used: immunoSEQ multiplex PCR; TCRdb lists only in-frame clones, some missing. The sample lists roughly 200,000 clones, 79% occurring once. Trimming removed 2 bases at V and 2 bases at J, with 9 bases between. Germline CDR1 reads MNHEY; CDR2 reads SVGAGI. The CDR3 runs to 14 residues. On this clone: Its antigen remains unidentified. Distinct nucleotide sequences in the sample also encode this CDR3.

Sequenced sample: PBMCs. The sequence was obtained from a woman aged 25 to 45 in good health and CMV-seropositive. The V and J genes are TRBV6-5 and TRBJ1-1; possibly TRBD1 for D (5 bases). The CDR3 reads CASSYADSNTEAFF. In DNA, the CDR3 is TGTGCCAGCAGTTACGCCGACAGTAACACTGAAGCTTTCTTT.